This T cell receptor (beta chain) was captured by sequencing in a study of blood T cell repertoires in COVID-19. Original processing methods: Reference gene primer amplification gave nucleated cell count estimates. Only in-frame clones appear in the TCRdb table, and some are missing; sequencing was by immunoSEQ multiplex PCR. V and J calls and clone size are as listed in that table; D and trimming were resolved from the DNA. The sample contains 310,000 or so clones, approximately 88% of which appear only once. Germline V lookup: CDR1 GTSNPN, CDR2 SVGIG (reference sequence). The CDR3 contains 15 residues. J gave up 4 bases and V 1 base, and 7 bases lay outside the gene matches.

The material sequenced was peripheral blood. This chain joins TRBV30 and TRBJ2-1, with 7 nucleotides matching TRBD2. The TCR originated in a man aged 25 to 40 with COVID-19, enrolled during active disease. The CDR3 here is CAWSGGASGYNEQFF. In nucleotides, the CDR3 is TGTGCCTGGAGTGGGGGAGCTAGCGGATACAATGAGCAGTTCTTC.